This is a list of T cell receptor beta chains from one sample in a study of breast tumors, draining lymph nodes, adjacent tissues. TCRdb re-called the multiplex PCR reads through MiXCR, storing one row per CDR3 protein. Here the sample spans 200,000 or so distinct CDR3 sequences, around 29% being singletons. The sequencing input was axillary lymph node tissue. The receptors stem from a female donor with breast cancer. Some clones in this sample may be carry-over from other donors' samples. The conserved cysteine and the conserved F or W are not part of the CDR3 here. Fields, in order: J gene, V gene, D gene, CDR3 protein. The D gene is left open where the match is weak.

TRBJ1-2 | TRBV20-1 | - | SARGRLAGAYT
TRBJ2-4 | TRBV20-1 | TRBD2 | SASPSGTAKNIQY
TRBJ2-5 | TRBV19 | TRBD1 | ASRRQGEETQY
TRBJ2-7 | TRBV5-4 | TRBD1 | ASSLVGGAGSSYEQY
TRBJ1-1 | TRBV5-1 | TRBD1 | ASRDRGAEAF
TRBJ2-5 | TRBV28 | TRBD1 | ASSPGQGAKTQY
TRBJ1-4 | TRBV11-1 | - | ASSLVTIGEKLF
TRBJ2-3 | TRBV18 | - | ASSSVGETDTQY
TRBJ1-6 | TRBV20-1 | - | SARDLEGFSYNSPLH
TRBJ2-1 | TRBV9 | TRBD1 | ASSVSGTGGAEPF
TRBJ1-3 | TRBV7-2 | - | ASRPEGISRNTIY
TRBJ2-2 | TRBV6-5 | - | ASSYKPGELF
TRBJ2-5 | TRBV7-2 | TRBD1 | ASSPDRGQVETQY
TRBJ2-3 | TRBV5-1 | TRBD2 | ASSLLAGATDTQY
TRBJ2-5 | TRBV14 | TRBD2 | ASSASGRPYQETQY
TRBJ1-2 | TRBV7-8 | TRBD1 | ASSLRGQGSYGYT
TRBJ2-1 | TRBV27 | - | ATSEVGTLEQF
TRBJ1-6 | TRBV7-3 | - | ASSLAPGSWNSPLH
TRBJ2-3 | TRBV20-1 | - | SAPGTSGTDTQY
TRBJ2-1 | TRBV29-1 | - | SSRRAGEDEQF
TRBJ2-3 | TRBV20-1 | - | SAGGGTDTQY
TRBJ2-5 | TRBV4-1 | TRBD2 | ASSQGSGGRLQETQY
TRBJ2-1 | TRBV5-8 | - | ASSLGQSYYNEQF
TRBJ2-5 | TRBV5-1 | TRBD2 | ASSSRGGQETQY
TRBJ2-3 | TRBV6-2/TRBV6-3 | - | ASSYPYGPSRTDTQY
TRBJ2-5 | TRBV7-8 | - | ASSLFSESQETQY
TRBJ2-7 | TRBV15 | - | ATSRGGVSGSLLRN
TRBJ2-1 | TRBV2 | - | ASSGREDEQF
TRBJ2-1 | TRBV12-3/TRBV12-4 | TRBD1 | ASRADRGINNEQF
TRBJ1-2 | TRBV20-1 | TRBD1 | SARVSGTGHT
TRBJ1-1 | TRBV5-1 | TRBD1 | ASSLQGQNTEAF
TRBJ2-5 | TRBV7-2 | - | ASSSQSHPGETQY
TRBJ1-5 | TRBV6-5 | - | ASSLLGGEDQPQH
TRBJ2-2 | TRBV15 | - | ATSSTGLTGELF
TRBJ2-1 | TRBV5-8 | TRBD2 | ASSPTSGGSHEQF
TRBJ2-5 | TRBV2 | TRBD2 | ASSPTSGGGETQY
TRBJ2-1 | TRBV20-1 | - | SARGSYNEQF
TRBJ2-3 | TRBV11-2 | - | ASSLGYRADSTDTQY
TRBJ1-2 | TRBV6-5 | - | ASSHEGSYGHT
TRBJ2-3 | TRBV10-2 | - | ASRASCGTDTRY
TRBJ1-2 | TRBV19 | - | ASSSGSSLST
TRBJ2-5 | TRBV4-3 | - | ASSQDTGPRETQY
TRBJ2-2 | TRBV7-3 | - | ASRAGGPNTGELF
TRBJ2-1 | TRBV29-1 | TRBD2 | SARTSRSSYNEQF
TRBJ2-7 | TRBV6-5 | TRBD2 | ASSYVWRGGYEQY
TRBJ1-5 | TRBV7-6 | - | ASSLEGAGGHQPQH
TRBJ2-5 | TRBV19 | - | ASSANVAGEGQETQY
TRBJ1-2 | TRBV18 | TRBD1 | ATGTGNYGYT
TRBJ2-1 | TRBV6-1 | - | ASSQYPSREQF
TRBJ2-3 | TRBV6-2/TRBV6-3 | TRBD2 | ASSYSIFAGGAASTDTQY
TRBJ1-4 | TRBV2 | TRBD1 | ASSTPWDSPRFGEKLF
TRBJ2-6 | TRBV7-2 | TRBD2 | ASSLLAGVPGLCSGANVLT
TRBJ2-6 | TRBV5-5 | - | ASSLGGGQIFSGANVLT
TRBJ1-2 | TRBV2 | - | ASSPGPGGYT
TRBJ2-5 | TRBV24-1 | - | ATPQDETQY
TRBJ2-4 | TRBV5-1 | - | ASSGDQGGKNIQY
TRBJ1-1 | TRBV6-6 | - | ASSPHWGVNMNTEAF
TRBJ1-5 | TRBV19 | TRBD1 | ASSITDRGSNQPQH
TRBJ2-7 | TRBV4-1 | TRBD2 | ASSQILGGVSTYEQY
TRBJ2-6 | TRBV7-3 | - | ASSLYSGTLGSSRANVLT